The present T cell receptor beta chain was sequenced within a study of identical twins. TCRdb redid the calling of the 5' RACE reads with MiXCR, one entry per CDR3 protein. The sample has hundreds of thousands of distinct CDR3 sequences, 20% to 25% seen once. CDR3 length: 15 amino acids. V lost 0 bases and J lost 3; bases outside the gene matches: 5. The V gene's germline CDR1 is MGHRA and CDR2 YSYEKL. The same data also contributed to another study, on T cells expressing NK-cell markers.

This TCR was sampled from a woman younger than 35 in good health. V is TRBV4-1 and J is TRBJ2-7; 7 bases are a match to TRBD1. Specimen: PBMCs. DNA of the CDR3: TGCGCCAGCAGCCAAGATACAGGGGAAGGCTACGAGCAGTACTTC. Translation: CASSQDTGEGYEQYF.